Below are 14 T cell receptor beta chains sequenced from a single sample in a study of CD8 T cells in ankylosing spondylitis. Study observations and caveats: A motif in TCR beta, a set of eight highly homologous variants, appeared characteristic of ankylosing spondylitis blood.

TCRdb reprocessed the 5' RACE reads via MiXCR and lists one record per CDR3 protein. The sample lists about 540,000 distinct CDR3 sequences, 9.5% to 15% occurring once. Their antigens remain unidentified. The specimen was blood, either unsorted or a sorted T cell fraction (not recorded which). The receptors originated from a male donor with ankylosing spondylitis.

This chain uses TRBV12-3 or TRBV12-4 with TRBJ1-6; D uncertain. Deletions cut 4 bases from V and 3 bases from J, with 10 bases between. The CDR3 is 15 residues long. CDR3 loop: CASSSMSLYNSPLHF. CDR3 DNA sequence: TGTGCCAGCAGTTCGATGAGTCTCTATAATTCACCCCTCCACTTT.

J is TRBJ2-2 and V is TRBV27, with 7 nucleotides matching TRBD2. The CDR3 is 14 residues long. CDR1 and CDR2 (germline): MNHEY, SMNVEV (reference sequence). The trim removed 4 bases at V and 6 bases at J, leaving 5 bases unmatched. CDR3 protein: CASSSLAEAGELFF. DNA for the CDR3: TGTGCCAGCAGTTCGCTAGCGGAAGCCGGGGAGCTGTTTTTT.

This clonotype was counted only a few times. The J gene is TRBJ2-1, the V gene TRBV9; 11 bases line up with TRBD2. Germline loops: CDR1 SGDLS, CDR2 YYNGEE. The CDR3 has 16 amino acids. The ends lost 3 bases at V and 3 bases at J; junction bases unmatched: 5. CDR3 nucleotides: TGTGCCAGCAGCGACCTAACTAGCGGGAGCTACAATGAGCAGTTCTTC. Translated, it gives CASSDLTSGSYNEQFF. The variable domain in full, with the rest retrieved from reference TRBV9 and TRBJ2-1, is DSGVTQTPKHLITATGQRVTLRCSPRSGDLSVYWYQQSLDQGLQFLIQYYNGEERAKGNILERFSAQQFPDLHSELNLSSLELGDSALYFCASSDLTSGSYNEQFFGPGTRLTVL.

The chain couples TRBV9 to TRBJ1-6; no definite D call. The V end was cut by 7 bases, the J end by 7 bases, with 9 bases between. The germline gives CDR1 SGDLS, CDR2 YYNGEE. The CDR3 totals 12 residues. CDR3 residues: CASGRENSPLHF. The CDR3 DNA reads as TGTGCCAGCGGAAGGGAGAATTCACCCCTCCACTTT. The full variable domain, in which reference TRBV9 and TRBJ1-6 provide the parts outside the CDR3, is DSGVTQTPKHLITATGQRVTLRCSPRSGDLSVYWYQQSLDQGLQFLIQYYNGEERAKGNILERFSAQQFPDLHSELNLSSLELGDSALYFCASGRENSPLHFGNGTRLTVT.

A few counts support this clonotype. V gene TRBV12-3 or TRBV12-4 combines with J gene TRBJ1-2, with 9 nucleotides matching TRBD1. The length of the CDR3 is 14 residues. V shed 6 bases, J shed 5 bases, and the junction held 7 bases outside the gene matches. In nucleotides, the CDR3 is TGTGCCAGCAGCTCTACGACAGGGGGGTATGGCTACACCTTC. It encodes CASSSTTGGYGYTF.

The CDR3 coding sequence is TGTGCCAGCAGCCAAGATCCATTAAAAACGCATGAGCAGTTCTTC. Protein: CASSQDPLKTHEQFF. V and J are TRBV14 and TRBJ2-1; D ambiguous. Deletions cut 0 bases from V and 8 bases from J, with 14 bases between. Germline CDR1 and CDR2: SGHDN and FVKESK. CDR3 length equals 15 residues.

The J gene is TRBJ2-2, the V gene TRBV11-2; 8 positions match TRBD1. The J segment lost 4 bases and the V segment lost 8 bases, leaving 3 bases of the junction unmatched. CDR3 length equals 13 residues. The germline CDR1 and CDR2 sequences are SGHAT and FQNNGV. Here the CDR3 DNA reads TGTGCCAGCCCTACAGGGGGCACCGGGGAGCTGTTTTTT. Its translation is CASPTGGTGELFF. The whole variable domain, remainder taken from reference TRBV11-2 and TRBJ2-2, is EAGVAQSPRYKIIEKRQSVAFWCNPISGHATLYWYQQILGQGPKLLIQFQNNGVVDDSQLPKDRFSAERLKGVDSTLKIQPAKLEDSAVYLCASPTGGTGELFFGEGSRLTVL.

This clonotype was found many times. J is TRBJ2-1 and V is TRBV2; D unclear. The CDR3 totals 13 residues. Trimming shortened V by 7 bases and J by 0 bases, and 7 bases separated the two germline ends. Germline V CDR1 and CDR2: SNHLY, FYNNEI. CDR3 region: CASNGVSYNEQFF. The CDR3 DNA reads as TGTGCCAGCAACGGCGTCTCCTACAATGAGCAGTTCTTC.

This clonotype was counted only a few times. The gene calls are TRBV10-2 and TRBJ1-5; D gene uncertain. In germline, CDR1 is WSHSY, CDR2 SAAADI. V was cut by 3 bases and J by 6 bases, with 15 bases left in between. The CDR3 has 15 residues. The CDR3 nucleotides read TGCGCCAGCAGTGATCGGGGAGGGATGGGTCAGCCCCAGCATTTT. This gives the protein CASSDRGGMGQPQHF.

This clonotype was counted between two and nine times. The rearrangement links TRBV20-1 to TRBJ2-1, with unresolved D. The CDR3 extends over 13 amino acids. Germline V CDR1 and CDR2: DFQATT, SNEGSKA (reference sequence). The V and J ends lost 1 base and 6 bases respectively, with 10 bases between them. CDR3 sequence (DNA): TGCAGTGCTAGAGTGGGTTGGCTCAATGAGCAGTTCTTC. Translated, it gives CSARVGWLNEQFF.

J is TRBJ2-1 and V is TRBV4-1; 10 bases are shared with TRBD2. The germline V gene encodes CDR1 MGHRA and CDR2 YSYEKL. The CDR3 loop spans 15 amino acids. With V trimmed by 8 bases and J by 0 bases, 4 bases remained unmatched. CDR3 bases: TGCGCCAGCGGCTGGACTAGCGGCTCCTACAATGAGCAGTTCTTC. This sequence encodes CASGWTSGSYNEQFF.

In the case of this clonotype: This sequence may be a read error, since a much larger clone differs from it by one base. The J gene is TRBJ2-1, the V gene TRBV5-1; 8 bases agree with TRBD2. CDR1 and CDR2 from the germline V gene are SGHRS and YFSETQ. This CDR3 is 16 amino acids long. V lost 0 bases and J lost 5; bases outside the gene matches: 7. In DNA form, the CDR3 reads TGCGCCAGCAGCTTGGAAGTAGCGGGGTTAAACAATGAGCAGTTCTTC. The encoded protein is CASSLEVAGLNNEQFF.

This clonotype was detected only a few times. This chain connects TRBV5-1 to TRBJ2-5; TRBD2 matches at 7 bases. V trimming: 0 bases; J trimming: 4 bases; junction bases outside the gene matches: 6. This CDR3 has 15 amino acids. The germline CDR1 and CDR2 sequences are SGHRS and YFSETQ. This chain's CDR3 is CASSLGPGLVETQYF. CDR3 nucleotide sequence: TGCGCCAGCAGCTTGGGCCCCGGACTAGTAGAGACCCAGTACTTC.

The chain links TRBV5-5 to TRBJ1-3; D unclear. Germline V CDR1 and CDR2: SGHKS, YYEKEE (reference sequence). Trimming cost V 0 bases and J 7 bases, with 8 bases left between them. The CDR3 spans 13 residues. The CDR3 region is CASSLEEYNTIYF. The CDR3, as DNA: TGTGCCAGCAGCTTGGAGGAATACAACACCATATATTTT. Using reference TRBV5-5 and TRBJ1-3 for the parts outside the CDR3, the full variable domain is DAGVTQSPTHLIKTRGQQVTLRCSPISGHKSVSWYQQVLGQGPQFIFQYYEKEERGRGNFPDRFSARQFPNYSSELNVNALLLGDSALYLCASSLEEYNTIYFGEGSWLTVV.